One sample yielded the 16 T cell receptor beta chains listed below, sequenced in a study of T cell repertoires in cytomegalovirus infection. Antigen specificity for these receptors is unknown. TCRdb redid the calling of the reads with MiXCR, one entry per CDR3 protein. The sample includes a few hundred thousand distinct CDR3 sequences, under 55% of them seen just once. The starting material was cultured PBMCs, obtained from culture after CMV antigen stimulation. These receptors were taken from a human donor in good health (CMV status not recorded). Some clones in this sample may be carry-over from other donors' samples.

A single count supports this clonotype. The V call is TRBV7-8, the J call TRBJ2-1, with D tentatively TRBD1 (6 bases). Trimming cost V 4 bases and J 4 bases, with 14 bases left between them. The CDR3 has 15 residues. CDR1 SGHVS and CDR2 FQNEAQ come from the germline V gene. Here the CDR3 reads CASSSGQPLYNEQFF. The DNA for the CDR3 is TGTGCCAGCAGCTCCGGACAGCCCTTATACAATGAGCAGTTCTTC.

The V call is TRBV7-2, the J call TRBJ2-2, with 7 bases identical to TRBD2. V shed 5 bases, J shed 2 bases, and the junction held 8 bases outside the gene matches. Germline V gene data show CDR1 as SGHTA and CDR2 as FQGNSA. The CDR3 spans 16 residues. The DNA for the CDR3 is TGTGCCAGCAGCCGCGGGGGTGCTATTAACACCGGGGAGCTGTTTTTT. Encoded protein: CASSRGGAINTGELFF.

The rearrangement uses TRBV5-6 and TRBJ2-5; D assignment may be TRBD1 or TRBD2 (5 bases each). V was cut by 3 bases and J by 3 bases, with 12 bases left in between. CDR1 is SGHDT, CDR2 YYEEEE, per germline. The CDR3 spans 14 residues. Here the CDR3 DNA reads TGTGCCAGCAGCTGGGGGTCCAGGGAAGAGACCCAGTACTTC. Its protein product is CASSWGSREETQYF.

The J gene is TRBJ2-3, the V gene TRBV4-2; maybe TRBD2 (6 bases). Trimming pared 1 base from V and 4 bases from J, leaving 12 bases between. Germline loops: CDR1 LGHNA, CDR2 YNFKEQ. The CDR3 sequence is 15 residues long. The CDR3: CASSQAGVRADTQYF. The CDR3, as DNA: TGTGCCAGCAGCCAAGCGGGGGTTCGCGCAGATACGCAGTATTTT.

The sample holds a few counts of this clonotype. This chain connects TRBV6-8 to TRBJ2-1; a weak D match, TRBD1 (6 bases). V was trimmed by 6 bases and J by 4 bases, leaving 13 bases between them. CDR3 length: 14 amino acids. Germline-derived CDR1 and CDR2 are MNHGY and SAAAGT. The CDR3 DNA follows: TGTGCCAGCAGCGTTAGGGGGTTTTACAATGAGCAGTTCTTC. Encoded protein: CASSVRGFYNEQFF.

The chain is built from TRBV6-6 and TRBJ2-1; D might be TRBD1 (6 bases). From germline, CDR1 is MNHNY and CDR2 SVGAGI (reference sequence). The CDR3 has 15 amino acids. V was cut by 7 bases and J by 8 bases, with 21 bases left in between. CDR3 loop: CASIKTRGIIDEQFF. The CDR3 coding sequence is TGTGCCAGCATAAAGACGAGGGGGATTATCGATGAGCAGTTCTTC.

This rearrangement joins TRBV20-1 to TRBJ2-5; D gene unclear. V was pared by 0 bases and J by 4 bases, with 18 bases between. Germline loops: CDR1 DFQATT, CDR2 SNEGSKA (reference sequence). This CDR3 spans 16 amino acids. The CDR3 loop reads CSARDNARSPGETQYF. The CDR3 DNA is TGCAGTGCTAGAGATAACGCTAGATCCCCCGGAGAGACCCAGTACTTC.

The gene calls are TRBV7-6 and TRBJ2-1, with D uncertain. Germline values: CDR1 SGHVS, CDR2 FNYEAQ. V was pared by 1 base and J by 8 bases, with 12 bases between. The CDR3 runs to 14 residues. In DNA, the CDR3 is TGTGCCAGCAGCTTAGGGTTTAATTCCGATGAGCAGTTCTTC. It specifies CASSLGFNSDEQFF.

The rearrangement links TRBV12-3 or TRBV12-4 to TRBJ2-1; 13 bases align to TRBD2. This CDR3 has 15 residues. Trimming removed 5 bases from V and 8 bases from J; junction bases left unmatched: 6. CDR3 amino acids: CASSPRTSGRDEQFF. In DNA form, the CDR3 reads TGTGCCAGCAGTCCACGGACTAGCGGGAGAGATGAGCAGTTCTTC.

The chain carries TRBV6-2 or TRBV6-3 and TRBJ2-1; the D gene is possibly TRBD2 (6 bases). There are 14 residues in the CDR3. V lost 6 bases to trimming and J lost 2 bases, with 11 bases between them. Germline assignment: CDR1 MNHEY and CDR2 SVGEGT. The CDR3 sequence is CASRFSGAYNEQFF. The CDR3 DNA reads TGTGCCAGCAGATTTAGCGGAGCCTACAATGAGCAGTTCTTC.

This sequence joins TRBV7-2 and TRBJ2-7; maybe TRBD2 (5 bases). The CDR3 contains 13 residues. V dropped 1 base and J dropped 3 bases, with 7 bases sitting between them. Per the germline V gene, CDR1 is SGHTA and CDR2 is FQGNSA. The CDR3 DNA sequence: TGTGCCAGCAGCTTAGTCGCGGGCTACGAGCAGTACTTC. It yields the protein CASSLVAGYEQYF.

V and J are TRBV20-1 and TRBJ1-6, with D unresolved. Germline CDR1 is DFQATT and CDR2 is SNEGSKA (reference sequence). V lost 6 bases and J lost 4, with 19 bases in between. The CDR3 contains 16 residues. The CDR3, as DNA: TGCAGTGCCGTAGTCGCGGGGTCGATATATAATTCACCCCTCCACTTT. It specifies CSAVVAGSIYNSPLHF.

The CDR3 sequence: CATSPQLRATDTQYF. CDR3 DNA: TGTGCCACCAGCCCCCAGCTGCGGGCCACAGATACGCAGTATTTT. The genes are TRBV15 and TRBJ2-3; D possibly corresponds to TRBD2 (5 bases). The CDR3 covers 15 residues. Germline values: CDR1 LNHNV, CDR2 YYDKDF (reference sequence). Deletions cut 5 bases from V and 2 bases from J, with 14 bases between.

This clonotype occurred a few times. The V call is TRBV7-6, the J call TRBJ2-5; 9 bases are shared with TRBD2. V trimming: 1 base; J trimming: 5 bases; junction bases outside the gene matches: 5. CDR3 length: 15 amino acids. Per germline, CDR1 SGHVS and CDR2 FNYEAQ. The CDR3 DNA reads TGTGCCAGCAGCTTAGTTGCTAGCGGGGAGGAGACCCAGTACTTC. It is translated as CASSLVASGEETQYF.

This clonotype was seen a handful of times. This rearrangement joins TRBV6-5 to TRBJ1-2; 7 bases are a match to TRBD1. V was pared by 5 bases and J by 7 bases, with 19 bases of the junction left unmatched. The CDR3 is made up of 17 amino acids. Germline CDR1 MNHEY, CDR2 SVGAGI. The CDR3 loop is CASSRGGGPTGLGGYTF. The CDR3 DNA reads TGTGCCAGCAGTCGAGGGGGCGGACCGACAGGGTTAGGTGGCTACACCTTC.

The rearrangement links TRBV2 to TRBJ1-6, with TRBD1 as a possible D gene (6 bases). This CDR3 has 14 amino acids. CDR1 is SNHLY, CDR2 FYNNEI, per germline. Between the trimmed V and J ends, which lost 4 bases and 8 bases, there was a span of 12 bases. The CDR3: CASSVLGGDSPLHF. The CDR3 coding sequence is TGTGCCAGCAGTGTTTTAGGGGGAGATTCACCCCTCCACTTT.